This TCR beta chain was captured by sequencing in a study of cytomegalovirus exposure and HLA in healthy donors. General observations from the study: Specificity for CMV antigens was confirmed in vitro for a few of the CMV-associated chains. The authors listed around 150 TCR beta chains as cytomegalovirus-associated.

This PCR relied on a set of 60 Vbeta primers and 13 Jbeta primers. Repertoires were generated with immunoSEQ multiplex PCR, while TCRdb's copy carries only in-frame clones and drops some. Of approximately 200,000 clones listed, 65% to 80% are singletons. Concerning this clone: Its antigen is still unknown.

There are 17 residues in the CDR3. V shed 1 base and J 1 base; nucleotides not matched to a gene: 6. The V gene's germline CDR1 is LGHNA and CDR2 YSLEER. V and J are TRBV4-3 and TRBJ2-7; TRBD2 aligns across 11 bases. The clonotype originates from a woman in her twenties or thirties in good health and CMV-seropositive. Sample: PBMCs. The CDR3: CASSQGPSGGLSYEQYF. DNA of the CDR3: TGCGCCAGCAGCCAAGGTCCTAGCGGGGGGCTGTCCTACGAGCAGTACTTC.